The following is a T cell receptor (beta chain) sequence with its context. Its antigen is not known. The V and J ends lost 0 bases and 9 bases, in that order; junction bases with no gene match: 20. The CDR3 covers 19 residues. The germline CDR1 and CDR2 sequences are MDHEN and SYDVKM. This specimen comes from a study of T cell responses to AZD1222 COVID-19 vaccine. Overall study findings and caveats: With dominance at 160-218 and 743-854, vaccine-associated CD4 TCRs spanned spike. Spike-specific TCR repertoires showed rising breadth and depth after two AZD1222 doses. After the peak T cell response, and only then, were repertoires sampled.

TCRdb keeps only in-frame clones here, not all; method: immunoSEQ multiplex PCR. This table holds around 80,000 clones, 70% to 90% found once. This TCR was recovered from an adult in good health. The chain couples TRBV28 to TRBJ1-5; the match to TRBD1 covers 7 bases. Sequenced material: peripheral blood, taken on day 0 of AZD1222 vaccination. Here the CDR3 reads CASSLWKGGQTGNLRPQHF. DNA for the CDR3: TGTGCCAGCAGTTTATGGAAGGGGGGGCAGACAGGGAACCTTCGGCCCCAGCATTTT.